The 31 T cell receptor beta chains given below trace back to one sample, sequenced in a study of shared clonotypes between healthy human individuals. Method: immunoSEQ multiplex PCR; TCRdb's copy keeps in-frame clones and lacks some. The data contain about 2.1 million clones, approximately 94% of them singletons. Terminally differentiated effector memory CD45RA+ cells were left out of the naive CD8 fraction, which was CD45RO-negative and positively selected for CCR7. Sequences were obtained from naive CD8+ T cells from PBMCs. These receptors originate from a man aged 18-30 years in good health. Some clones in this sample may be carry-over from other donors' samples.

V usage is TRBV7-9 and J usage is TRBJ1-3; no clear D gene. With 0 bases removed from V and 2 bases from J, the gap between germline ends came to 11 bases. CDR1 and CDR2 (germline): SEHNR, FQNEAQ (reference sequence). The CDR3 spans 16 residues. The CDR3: CASSLASLSTGNTIYF. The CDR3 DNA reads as TGTGCCAGCAGCTTAGCTTCTCTGAGCACTGGAAACACCATATATTTT.

CDR3 nucleotide sequence: TGTGCCAGCAGTGCGGGACTAGCGGCGACCTACGAGCAGTACTTC. This sequence encodes CASSAGLAATYEQYF. This sequence joins TRBV6-1 and TRBJ2-7; 11 bases line up with TRBD2. Looked up from germline, CDR1 is MNHNS and CDR2 is SASEGT. J gave up 2 bases and V 4 bases, and 4 bases lay outside the gene matches. This CDR3 contains 15 residues.

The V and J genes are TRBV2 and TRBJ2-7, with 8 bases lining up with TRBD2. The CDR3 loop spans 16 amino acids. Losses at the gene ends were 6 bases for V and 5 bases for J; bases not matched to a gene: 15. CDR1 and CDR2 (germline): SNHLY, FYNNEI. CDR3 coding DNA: TGTGCCAGCAGGTCTATCGGAGCGGGAGTAAGCGACGAGCAGTACTTC. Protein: CASRSIGAGVSDEQYF.

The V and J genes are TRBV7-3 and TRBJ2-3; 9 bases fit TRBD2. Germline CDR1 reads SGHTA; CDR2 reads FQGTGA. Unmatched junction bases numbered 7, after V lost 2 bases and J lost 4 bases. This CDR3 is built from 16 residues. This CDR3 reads CASSLGVAGASDTQYF. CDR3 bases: TGTGCCAGCAGCTTAGGTGTAGCGGGAGCTTCAGATACGCAGTATTTT. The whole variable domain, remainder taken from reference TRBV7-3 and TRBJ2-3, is GAGVSQTPSNKVTEKGKYVELRCDPISGHTALYWYRQSLGQGPEFLIYFQGTGAADDSGLPNDRFFAVRPEGSVSTLKIQRTERGDSAVYLCASSLGVAGASDTQYFGPGTRLTVL.

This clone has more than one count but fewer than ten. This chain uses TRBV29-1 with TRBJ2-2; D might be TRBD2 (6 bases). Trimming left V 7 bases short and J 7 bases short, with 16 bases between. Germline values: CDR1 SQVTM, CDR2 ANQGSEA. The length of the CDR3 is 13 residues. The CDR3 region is CSAPQEGIGELFF. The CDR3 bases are TGCAGCGCCCCGCAGGAGGGGATCGGGGAGCTGTTTTTT.

CDR3 bases: TGTGCCAGCAACTCGGGAGGGAGGGGTGAGCAGTTCTTC. It yields the protein CASNSGGRGEQFF. The rearrangement links TRBV9 to TRBJ2-1; 8 bases map to TRBD2. The length of the CDR3 is 13 residues. The germline V gene has CDR1 SGDLS and CDR2 YYNGEE. Trimming took 6 bases from V and 9 from J; bases not matched to a gene: 8.

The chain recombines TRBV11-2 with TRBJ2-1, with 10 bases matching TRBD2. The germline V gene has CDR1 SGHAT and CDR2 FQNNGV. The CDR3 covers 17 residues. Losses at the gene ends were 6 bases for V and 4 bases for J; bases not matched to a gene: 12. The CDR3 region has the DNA TGTGCCAGCAGAGGCGGCGGGACTAGCGCACTTTACAATGAGCAGTTCTTC. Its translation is CASRGGGTSALYNEQFF.

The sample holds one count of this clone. The CDR3 DNA reads as TGTGCCAGCAGTGACCCTAAAGGACTAGCGGGGCCCTACAATGAGCAGTTCTTC. It yields the protein CASSDPKGLAGPYNEQFF. This chain connects TRBV25-1 to TRBJ2-1; 12 bases align to TRBD2. The germline V gene has CDR1 MGHDK and CDR2 SYGVNS. The J segment lost 2 bases and the V segment lost 3 bases, leaving 8 bases of the junction unmatched. This CDR3 has 18 residues.

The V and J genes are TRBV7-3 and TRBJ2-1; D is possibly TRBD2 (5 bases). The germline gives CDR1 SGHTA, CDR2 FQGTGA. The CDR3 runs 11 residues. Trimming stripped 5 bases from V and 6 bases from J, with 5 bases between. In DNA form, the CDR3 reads TGTGCCAGCAGCGAGGGCAATGAGCAGTTCTTC. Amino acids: CASSEGNEQFF.

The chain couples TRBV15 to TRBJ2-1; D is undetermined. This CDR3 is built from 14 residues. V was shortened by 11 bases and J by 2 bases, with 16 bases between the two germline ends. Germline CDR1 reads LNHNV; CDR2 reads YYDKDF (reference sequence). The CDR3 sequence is CASSAAGPYNEQFF. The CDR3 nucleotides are TGTGCCTCCTCTGCTGCCGGGCCCTACAATGAGCAGTTCTTC.

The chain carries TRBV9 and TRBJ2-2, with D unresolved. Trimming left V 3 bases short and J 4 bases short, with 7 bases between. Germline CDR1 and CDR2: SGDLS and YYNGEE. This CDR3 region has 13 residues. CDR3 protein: CASSASSTGELFF. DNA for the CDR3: TGTGCCAGCAGCGCCTCTAGCACCGGGGAGCTGTTTTTT.

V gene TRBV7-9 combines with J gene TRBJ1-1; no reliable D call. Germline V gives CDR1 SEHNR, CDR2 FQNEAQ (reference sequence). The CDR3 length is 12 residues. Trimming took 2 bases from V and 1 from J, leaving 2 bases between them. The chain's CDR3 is CASSLKNTEAFF. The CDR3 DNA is TGTGCCAGCAGCTTAAAGAACACTGAAGCTTTCTTT.

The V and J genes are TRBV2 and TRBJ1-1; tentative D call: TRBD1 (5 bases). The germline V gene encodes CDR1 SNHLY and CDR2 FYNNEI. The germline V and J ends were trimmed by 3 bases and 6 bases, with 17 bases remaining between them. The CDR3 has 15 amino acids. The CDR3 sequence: CASSESGGGFAEAFF. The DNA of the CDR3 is TGTGCCAGCAGTGAGAGTGGGGGAGGGTTCGCTGAAGCTTTCTTT.

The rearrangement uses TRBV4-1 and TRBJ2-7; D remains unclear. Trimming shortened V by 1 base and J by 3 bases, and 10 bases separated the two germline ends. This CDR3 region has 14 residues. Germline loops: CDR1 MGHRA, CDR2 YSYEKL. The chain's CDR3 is CASSQGSQFYEQYF. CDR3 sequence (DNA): TGCGCCAGCAGCCAAGGTTCCCAGTTCTACGAGCAGTACTTC.

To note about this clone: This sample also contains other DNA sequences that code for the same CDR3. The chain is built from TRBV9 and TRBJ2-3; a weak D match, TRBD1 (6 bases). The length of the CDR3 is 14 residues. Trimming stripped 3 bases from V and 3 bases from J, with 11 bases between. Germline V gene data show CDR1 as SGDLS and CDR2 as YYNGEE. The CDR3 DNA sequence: TGTGCCAGCAGCGGAGGGGGTAGGACAGATACGCAGTATTTT. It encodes CASSGGGRTDTQYF.

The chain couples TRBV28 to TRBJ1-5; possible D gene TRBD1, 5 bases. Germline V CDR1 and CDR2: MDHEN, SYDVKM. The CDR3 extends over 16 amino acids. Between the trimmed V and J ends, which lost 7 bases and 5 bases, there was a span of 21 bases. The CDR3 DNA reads TGTGCCAGCACCTTTAAATCCCCCGGGGCGGATCAGCCCCAGCATTTT. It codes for CASTFKSPGADQPQHF.

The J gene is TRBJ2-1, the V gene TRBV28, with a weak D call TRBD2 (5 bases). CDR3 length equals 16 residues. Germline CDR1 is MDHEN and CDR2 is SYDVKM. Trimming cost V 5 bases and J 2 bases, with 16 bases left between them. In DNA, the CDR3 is TGTGCCAGCAGTCCCTCACTAGTCCCCACCTACAATGAGCAGTTCTTC. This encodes CASSPSLVPTYNEQFF.

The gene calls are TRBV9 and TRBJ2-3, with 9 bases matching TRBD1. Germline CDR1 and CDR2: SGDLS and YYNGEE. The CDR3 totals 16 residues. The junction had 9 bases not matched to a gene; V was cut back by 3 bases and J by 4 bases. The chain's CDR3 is CASSGYGQGWADTQYF. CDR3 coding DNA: TGTGCCAGCAGCGGATACGGACAGGGGTGGGCAGATACGCAGTATTTT.

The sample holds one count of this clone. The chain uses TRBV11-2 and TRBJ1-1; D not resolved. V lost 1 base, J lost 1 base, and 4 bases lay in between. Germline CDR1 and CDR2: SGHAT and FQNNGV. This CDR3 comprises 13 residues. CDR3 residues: CASSLVRNTEAFF. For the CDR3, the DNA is TGTGCCAGCAGCTTAGTGAGGAACACTGAAGCTTTCTTT.

CDR3 coding DNA: TGCGCCAGCAGCTTGGTTGGACTAGCGGGAAATGTCGATACGCAGTATTTT. Translating it yields CASSLVGLAGNVDTQYF. The chain employs TRBV5-1 and TRBJ2-3; 12 bases fit TRBD2. The CDR3 is 17 residues long. CDR1 SGHRS and CDR2 YFSETQ come from the germline V gene. The V and J ends lost 0 bases and 6 bases, in that order; junction bases with no gene match: 8.

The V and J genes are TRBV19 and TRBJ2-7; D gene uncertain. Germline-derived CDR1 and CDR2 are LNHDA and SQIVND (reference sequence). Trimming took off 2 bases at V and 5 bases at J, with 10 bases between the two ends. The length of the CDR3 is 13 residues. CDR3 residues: CASSIRQKDEQYF. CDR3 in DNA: TGTGCCAGTAGTATAAGGCAGAAGGACGAGCAGTACTTC.

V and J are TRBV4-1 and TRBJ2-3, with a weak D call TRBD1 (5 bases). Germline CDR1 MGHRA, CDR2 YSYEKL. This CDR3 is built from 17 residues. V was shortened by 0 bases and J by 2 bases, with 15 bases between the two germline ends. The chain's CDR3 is CASSQDGVGLDTDTQYF. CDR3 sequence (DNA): TGCGCCAGCAGCCAAGATGGAGTGGGGCTAGACACAGATACGCAGTATTTT.

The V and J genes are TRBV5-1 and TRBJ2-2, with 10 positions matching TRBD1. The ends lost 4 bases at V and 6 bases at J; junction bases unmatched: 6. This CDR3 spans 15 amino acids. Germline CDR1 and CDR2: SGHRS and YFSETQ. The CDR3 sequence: CASSLDRGRAGELFF. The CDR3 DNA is TGCGCCAGCAGCCTCGACAGGGGGCGGGCCGGGGAGCTGTTTTTT.

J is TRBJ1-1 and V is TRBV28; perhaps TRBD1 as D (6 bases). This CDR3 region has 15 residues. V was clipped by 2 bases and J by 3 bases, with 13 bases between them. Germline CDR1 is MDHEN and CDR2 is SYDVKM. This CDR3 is CASSLGRGRYTEAFF. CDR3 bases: TGTGCCAGCAGTTTAGGCAGGGGTCGGTACACTGAAGCTTTCTTT.

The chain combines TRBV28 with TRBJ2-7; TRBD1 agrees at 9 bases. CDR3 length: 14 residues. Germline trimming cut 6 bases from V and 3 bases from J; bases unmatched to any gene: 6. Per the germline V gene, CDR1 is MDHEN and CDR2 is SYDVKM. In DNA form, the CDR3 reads TGTGCCAGCAGCTCAGGACAGGGGATCTACGAGCAGTACTTC. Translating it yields CASSSGQGIYEQYF.

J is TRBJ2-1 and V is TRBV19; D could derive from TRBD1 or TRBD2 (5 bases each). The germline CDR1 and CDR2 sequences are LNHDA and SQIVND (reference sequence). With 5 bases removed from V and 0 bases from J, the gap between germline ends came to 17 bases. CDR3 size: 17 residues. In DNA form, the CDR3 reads TGTGCCAGTAGTTCAGGACGGGACCACAGCTCCTACAATGAGCAGTTCTTC. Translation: CASSSGRDHSSYNEQFF.

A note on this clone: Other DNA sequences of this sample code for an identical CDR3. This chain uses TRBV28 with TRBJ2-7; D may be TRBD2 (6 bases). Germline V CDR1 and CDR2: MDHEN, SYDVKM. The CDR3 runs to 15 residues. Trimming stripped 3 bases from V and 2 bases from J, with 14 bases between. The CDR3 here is CASSFAGNPPYEQYF. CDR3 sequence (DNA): TGTGCCAGCAGTTTCGCGGGAAACCCCCCCTACGAGCAGTACTTC.

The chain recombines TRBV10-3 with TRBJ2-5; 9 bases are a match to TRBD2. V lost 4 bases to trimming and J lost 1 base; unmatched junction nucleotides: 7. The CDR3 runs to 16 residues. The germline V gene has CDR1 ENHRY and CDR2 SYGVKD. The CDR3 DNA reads TGTGCCATCAGTGGGAGTCTAGCGGGATCCCAAGAGACCCAGTACTTC. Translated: CAISGSLAGSQETQYF.

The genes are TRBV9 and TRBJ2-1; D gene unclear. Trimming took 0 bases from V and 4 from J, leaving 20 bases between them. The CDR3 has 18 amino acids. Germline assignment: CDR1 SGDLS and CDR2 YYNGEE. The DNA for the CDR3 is TGTGCCAGCAGCGTAGGACGCCCCATCTCAAAACTATACAATGAGCAGTTCTTC. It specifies CASSVGRPISKLYNEQFF.

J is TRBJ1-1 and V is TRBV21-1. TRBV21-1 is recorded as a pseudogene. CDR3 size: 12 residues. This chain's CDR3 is CAAVGRSTEAFF. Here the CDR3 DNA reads TGTGCCGCCGTTGGGAGGAGCACTGAAGCTTTCTTT.

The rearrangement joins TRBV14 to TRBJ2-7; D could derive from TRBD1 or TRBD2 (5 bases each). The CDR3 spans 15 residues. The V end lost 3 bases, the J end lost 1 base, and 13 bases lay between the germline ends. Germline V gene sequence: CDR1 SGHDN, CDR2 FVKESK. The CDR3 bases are TGTGCCAGCAGCCACCCAAGGGACCGATCCTACGAGCAGTACTTC. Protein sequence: CASSHPRDRSYEQYF.